This section outlines one T cell receptor (beta chain) sequence together with its context. The antigen this receptor binds is unknown. Base qualities are not recorded, but no much larger clone differs from it by a single base. These data originate in a study of blood T cell repertoires in COVID-19 (dated by TCRdb to about 2020). Background for the entire study: Collaborator samples came from the United States, Italy and Spain and covered acute and convalescent phases of COVID-19. The material from the prospective study consisted of cDNA or gDNA derived from T cells, B-cell-depleted T cells, or PBMCs. Deeply sampled blood TCRbeta repertoires from subjects exposed to, actively infected with, or recovered from COVID-19 were included in the dataset. A freely available public database, intended as a resource for researchers studying the immune response to SARS-CoV-2, is where the repertoires were released. The samples were drawn from two sources: the first 160 participants of the ongoing ImmuneRACE study, and approximately 1,300 subjects contributed by 6 global collaborators. The sample metadata nearly always contained a de-identified subject ID, COVID-19 status, age in years and sex. Where available, HLA class I and class II types were taken from metadata supplied by the sample provider and were not determined by assay-based typing. Paper-wide results and their limitations: The quantity of clinical and demographic metadata differed by source and by participant and was supplied without curation.

From the cysteine up to the phenylalanine, the CDR3 has a length of 13 residues. Of all the DNA, just the CDR3 is kept, 39 bases in frame from base 1. Here V drops 4 bases and J drops 12 bases, and the junction holds 4 bases not matched to any gene. In the germline V gene (reference sequence), CDR1 corresponds to LGHDT and CDR2 to YNNKEL. Whole blood was collected in K2EDTA tubes by collaborating institutions according to the institutions' own protocols. Collaborator samples were shipped for TCRbeta analysis as frozen whole blood, isolated PBMCs, or DNA extracted from either sample type. TCRbeta CDR3 regions were amplified from genomic DNA by means of the immunoSEQ Assay, a bias-controlled multiplex PCR. The authors' pipeline ran thus. The number of nucleated cells in each sample was estimated by amplification of reference gene primers within the assay. Sequence reads were collapsed and filtered to measure the absolute abundance of every unique TCRbeta CDR3 rearrangement. Productive Simpson clonality was computed per sample as the square root of Simpson's diversity index over productive rearrangements. Drawn from immuneACCESS, this table holds only the in-frame rearrangements with V and J called that TCRdb kept. Clones are partly lost; checked studies trace under half to an unresolved V gene and leave the rest unexplained. The V and J calls and clone size were taken over from that table, and D and trimming were inferred from the DNA. This sample gives 90,000 to 120,000 clones in total; roughly 70% of them show up just once. About 2% of the sample lies in the top ten.

Recombination joined TRBV3-1 (or the pseudogene TRBV3-2) with TRBJ2-1; the junction holds 12 bases that match TRBD2. The sample taken for sequencing was peripheral blood. The TCR was taken from a woman between 35 and 50 years old with acute or convalescent COVID-19. The DNA reads TGTGCCAGCAGCCCTAGCGGGGGGGCTTCGCAGTTCTTC. The resulting protein is CASSPSGGASQFF.